This T cell receptor (beta chain) was profiled in a study of blood T cell repertoires in COVID-19. Whole-study context: Italy, Spain and the United States were the sources of the convalescent and acute COVID-19 samples. The analysed material was cDNA or gDNA that came from T cells, B-cell-depleted T cells, or PBMCs.

The authors' processing: From reference gene primer amplification, estimates of nucleated cell counts were derived. Sequencing was performed with immunoSEQ multiplex PCR; in TCRdb, only in-frame clones are kept and a portion is missing. V and J calls and clone size are given by that table; D and trimming were obtained from the DNA. The sample has 55,000 to 75,000 clones; around 79% are singletons. This CDR3 has 16 residues. Germline V gene lookup returns CDR1 SGHRS and CDR2 YFSETQ. Trimming took off 4 bases at V and 3 bases at J, with 17 bases between the two ends. Material: peripheral blood. The chain couples TRBV5-1 to TRBJ2-1, with a weak D call TRBD2 (6 bases). This clonotype was sampled from a man aged 60 to 75 with acute or convalescent COVID-19. CDR3 nucleotides: TGCGCCAGCAGCCCGGGGGACTCCGGATTCTACAATGAGCAGTTCTTC. Its translation: CASSPGDSGFYNEQFF.